This TCR beta chain was sequenced in a study of blood T cell repertoires in COVID-19. The wider study: Whether acute or convalescent, the COVID-19 samples came from the United States, Italy and Spain. PBMCs, B-cell-depleted T cells, or T cells were the source of the cDNA or gDNA that made up the material.

This CDR3 has 16 amino acids. Per the germline V gene, CDR1 is LNHDA and CDR2 is SQIVND (reference sequence). V was clipped by 6 bases and J by 6 bases, with 21 bases between them. Study processing details: Estimated nucleated cell counts came from reference gene primer amplification. Only in-frame clones appear in the TCRdb table, and some are missing; sequencing was by immunoSEQ multiplex PCR. Clonal size and the V and J genes are those of that table, whereas D and trimming came from the DNA. The sample includes about 60,000 clones, about 90% seen only once; the top ten take around 1.5%. The source material was peripheral blood. This receptor was identified in a man aged 60 to 75 with acute or convalescent COVID-19. The genes are TRBV19 and TRBJ1-5, with D perhaps TRBD1 (6 bases). The CDR3 loop reads CASSKRDPRRGQPQHF. CDR3 coding DNA: TGTGCCAGTAGCAAGCGGGACCCCCGCAGGGGTCAGCCCCAGCATTTT.